One and the same sample provided the 14 T cell receptor beta chains below, sequenced in a study of blood T cell repertoires in COVID-19. Only in-frame clones appear in the TCRdb table, and some are missing; sequencing was by immunoSEQ multiplex PCR. The repertoire consists of fewer than 400,000 clones, with 70% to 90% occurring once and the leading ten covering roughly 2%. The material sequenced was PBMCs or T cells enriched from blood (not recorded which). These receptors all stem from a man under 40 who had recovered from COVID-19.

This chain joins TRBV7-9 and TRBJ2-7; 7 bases are a match to TRBD2. CDR3 size: 13 residues. Germline V gene lookup returns CDR1 SEHNR and CDR2 FQNEAQ (reference sequence). Trimming cost V 5 bases and J 3 bases; bases outside gene matches: 4. CDR3 coding DNA: TGTGCCAGCAGCCGGGACTACTTCTACGAGCAGTACTTC. This codes for CASSRDYFYEQYF.

This sequence joins TRBV5-1 and TRBJ1-2; 8 nucleotides match TRBD1. Per germline, CDR1 SGHRS and CDR2 YFSETQ. The V and J ends lost 4 bases and 8 bases, in that order; junction bases with no gene match: 7. This CDR3 comprises 13 residues. The CDR3 here is CASSPDRGGGYTF. The DNA for the CDR3 is TGCGCCAGCAGCCCTGACAGGGGAGGCGGCTACACCTTC.

This clone has just a few counts. The chain is built from TRBV4-2 and TRBJ2-3, with 10 bases identical to TRBD2. V shed 5 bases, J shed 5 bases, and the junction held 4 bases outside the gene matches. Germline-derived CDR1 and CDR2 are LGHNA and YNFKEQ. The CDR3 has 14 amino acids. CDR3 coding DNA: TGTGCCAGCAGCGCTAGCGGGGGTGGAGATACGCAGTATTTT. Its protein is CASSASGGGDTQYF.

This chain uses TRBV2 with TRBJ1-1; the D is unclear. Germline lookup yields CDR1 SNHLY and CDR2 FYNNEI. CDR3 length: 13 residues. V gave up 4 bases and J gave up 6 bases, with 12 bases separating them. The chain's CDR3 is CASSVLEFSEAFF. As DNA, the CDR3 is TGTGCCAGCAGTGTTTTAGAGTTCTCTGAAGCTTTCTTT.

V gene TRBV7-8 combines with J gene TRBJ2-7; 12 bases are a match to TRBD1. This CDR3 comprises 16 residues. With V trimmed by 7 bases and J by 4 bases, 11 bases remained unmatched. CDR1 is SGHVS, CDR2 FQNEAQ, per germline. CDR3 bases: TGTGCCAGCAACCACCGGGACAGGGGGCTATCATACGAGCAGTACTTC. This gives the protein CASNHRDRGLSYEQYF. Combining the CDR3 with reference TRBV7-8 and TRBJ2-7 gives the whole variable domain GAGVSQSPRYKVAKRGQDVALRCDPISGHVSLFWYQQALGQGPEFLTYFQNEAQLDKSGLPSDRFFAERPEGSVSTLKIQRTQQEDSAVYLCASNHRDRGLSYEQYFGPGTRLTVT.

This chain uses TRBV19 with TRBJ1-1, with D hard to call. V dropped 6 bases and J dropped 7 bases, with 15 bases sitting between them. The germline CDR1 and CDR2 sequences are LNHDA and SQIVND (reference sequence). This CDR3 region has 13 residues. The CDR3 here is CASRPSGWIEAFF. CDR3 DNA: TGTGCCAGTAGACCCTCGGGGTGGATTGAAGCTTTCTTT.

The chain carries TRBV5-4 and TRBJ2-5; 8 bases are shared with TRBD2. CDR3 size: 15 residues. The V segment lost 0 bases and the J segment 5 bases; nucleotides outside the gene matches: 6. Germline lookup yields CDR1 SGHNT and CDR2 YYREEE (reference sequence). The CDR3 DNA sequence: TGTGCCAGCAGCTTGGCGGCGGGGGGTGGTGAGACCCAGTACTTC. It is translated as CASSLAAGGGETQYF.

The CDR3 protein is CASSEYGRAPLHF. The CDR3 bases are TGTGCCAGCAGTGAATACGGGAGGGCACCCCTCCACTTT. The chain couples TRBV6-1 to TRBJ1-6; D is unresolved. Trimming removed 2 bases at V and 11 bases at J, with 10 bases between. The length of the CDR3 is 13 residues. CDR1 and CDR2 from the germline V gene are MNHNS and SASEGT.

The chain has TRBV5-6 and TRBJ1-2, with D maybe TRBD1 (5 bases). Deletions cut 0 bases from V and 8 bases from J, with 11 bases between. The CDR3 sequence is 13 residues long. Germline CDR1 and CDR2: SGHDT and YYEEEE. The chain's CDR3 is CASSLAGGEGYTF. CDR3 nucleotide sequence: TGTGCCAGCAGCTTGGCCGGGGGAGAAGGCTACACCTTC.

The chain combines TRBV19 with TRBJ2-7; tentative D call: TRBD1 (6 bases). Trimming removed 3 bases at V and 3 bases at J, with 24 bases between. Germline CDR1 LNHDA, CDR2 SQIVND (reference sequence). The CDR3 sequence is 18 residues long. For the CDR3, the DNA is TGTGCCAGTAGTATGAGGGGGTTTAAAAACCCATCCAACTACGAGCAGTACTTC. Its protein is CASSMRGFKNPSNYEQYF.

This clone appeared a few times. The rearrangement joins TRBV3-1 (or the pseudogene TRBV3-2) to TRBJ2-3; TRBD2 aligns across 7 bases. J was trimmed by 0 bases and V by 3 bases; bases with no gene match: 6. Per germline, CDR1 LGHDT and CDR2 YNNKEL (reference sequence). The CDR3 sequence is 16 residues long. In DNA, the CDR3 is TGTGCCAGCAGCCACGGGACTACGCTGAGCACAGATACGCAGTATTTT. Residues: CASSHGTTLSTDTQYF.

The V call is TRBV7-2, the J call TRBJ2-4; 7 positions match TRBD2. Germline V gene lookup returns CDR1 SGHTA and CDR2 FQGNSA. The J segment lost 0 bases and the V segment lost 2 bases, leaving 10 bases of the junction unmatched. The CDR3 is made up of 18 amino acids. CDR3 in amino acids: CASSLTPGGGLAKNIQYF. The CDR3 nucleotides are TGTGCCAGCAGCTTAACCCCTGGGGGGGGACTAGCCAAAAACATTCAGTACTTC.

This clone has just one count. J is TRBJ2-2 and V is TRBV11-2; a possible D gene is TRBD2 (5 bases). The CDR3 spans 13 residues. V was clipped by 4 bases and J by 4 bases, with 7 bases between them. Germline CDR1 SGHAT, CDR2 FQNNGV. The CDR3 loop is CASSSSITGELFF. The CDR3 DNA reads as TGTGCCAGCAGCTCTAGCATCACCGGGGAGCTGTTTTTT.

This clone was seen only a few times. J is TRBJ2-7 and V is TRBV12-3 or TRBV12-4; maybe TRBD2 (6 bases). The CDR3 consists of 13 residues. Deletions cut 3 bases from V and 4 bases from J, with 10 bases between. Here the CDR3 reads CASSLEGFYEQYF. The CDR3 DNA reads as TGTGCCAGCAGTTTGGAGGGTTTTTACGAGCAGTACTTC.